The rows below give T cell receptor beta chains drawn from one sample of a study of T cells in Graves' hyperthyroidism and ophthalmopathy. MiXCR was run by TCRdb on the multiplex PCR reads, yielding one entry per CDR3 protein. This table holds 380,000 or so distinct CDR3 sequences, roughly 12% found once. Sequenced input: blood. The receptors stem from a man aged 25 to 45 with Graves' hyperthyroidism that later progressed to Graves' ophthalmopathy. The CDR3 runs from the conserved cysteine through the conserved F or W. Each record gives: clone size, D gene, J gene, V gene, CDR3 protein, CDR3 DNA. A D gene is named only where the DNA matches it firmly. Only part of the rows carry a size: once, few, many, or a class if the clone is expanded.

size: many; D: NA; J: TRBJ1-5; V: TRBV7-2; CDR3: CASSSTWDQPQHF; DNA: TGTGCCAGCAGCTCAACCTGGGATCAGCCCCAGCATTTT
size: many; D: NA; J: TRBJ1-5; V: TRBV12-5; CDR3: CASRGTGPQHF; DNA: TGTGCTAGTCGGGGGACTGGGCCCCAGCATTTT
size: many; D: NA; J: TRBJ1-5; V: TRBV27; CDR3: CASSLIGRGIGQPQHF; DNA: TGTGCCAGCAGTCTAATTGGGAGGGGGATCGGTCAGCCCCAGCATTTT
size: few; D: TRBD1; J: TRBJ1-2; V: TRBV20-1; CDR3: CSASFQGGDYGYTF; DNA: TGCAGTGCTAGTTTCCAGGGGGGAGACTATGGCTACACCTTC
size: many; D: NA; J: TRBJ2-6; V: TRBV12-3/TRBV12-4; CDR3: CASSSGDSGANVLTF; DNA: TGTGCCAGCAGTTCAGGGGACTCTGGGGCCAACGTCCTGACTTTC
size: many; D: NA; J: TRBJ2-2; V: TRBV2; CDR3: CASSPFDGYTGELFF; DNA: TGTGCCAGCAGTCCCTTTGACGGGTACACCGGGGAGCTGTTTTTT
size: NA; D: NA; J: TRBJ1-4; V: TRBV20-1; CDR3: CSARTGQALKLFF; DNA: TGCAGTGCTAGAACCGGCCAGGCCTTAAAACTGTTTTTT
size: NA; D: NA; J: TRBJ2-3; V: TRBV29-1; CDR3: CSVAGRLTTDTQYF; DNA: TGCAGCGTTGCGGGCAGGTTGACGACAGATACGCAGTATTTT
size: many; D: NA; J: TRBJ1-1; V: TRBV15; CDR3: CAIGHLNTEAFF; DNA: TGTGCCATAGGACATTTGAACACTGAAGCTTTCTTT
size: many; D: NA; J: TRBJ1-2; V: TRBV7-9; CDR3: CASSLADTFYGYTF; DNA: TGTGCCAGCAGCTTAGCTGACACCTTCTATGGCTACACCTTC
size: few; D: TRBD2; J: TRBJ2-2; V: TRBV6-5; CDR3: CASSSGTSGELFF; DNA: TGTGCCAGCAGTTCAGGGACTAGCGGGGAGCTGTTTTTT
size: many; D: NA; J: TRBJ1-2; V: TRBV24-1; CDR3: CATSEPTESYGYTF; DNA: TGTGCCACCAGTGAGCCGACAGAATCCTATGGCTACACCTTC
size: NA; D: NA; J: TRBJ2-3; V: TRBV7-9; CDR3: CASSLPLEGDTQYF; DNA: TGTGCCAGCAGCTTACCTCTAGAGGGTGATACGCAGTATTTT
size: few; D: TRBD2; J: TRBJ2-1; V: TRBV9; CDR3: CASSVDLWAGGNNEQFF; DNA: TGTGCCAGCAGCGTAGATCTTTGGGCGGGGGGGAACAATGAGCAGTTCTTC
size: many; D: NA; J: TRBJ2-1; V: TRBV11-2; CDR3: CASSSYRDSYNEQFF; DNA: TGTGCCAGCAGCTCATACAGGGATTCCTACAATGAGCAGTTCTTC
size: NA; D: NA; J: TRBJ2-3; V: TRBV20-1; CDR3: CSAKDMTNPTDTQYF; DNA: TGCAGTGCTAAAGATATGACTAACCCCACAGATACGCAGTATTTT
size: many; D: NA; J: TRBJ2-5; V: TRBV28; CDR3: CASSSLERAQETQYF; DNA: TGTGCCAGCAGTTCTCTAGAGCGGGCACAAGAGACCCAGTACTTC
size: NA; D: TRBD1; J: TRBJ2-7; V: TRBV5-1; CDR3: CASSPSGRGYYEQYF; DNA: TGCGCCAGCAGCCCATCGGGCAGGGGGTACTACGAGCAGTACTTC
size: many; D: TRBD2; J: TRBJ2-3; V: TRBV5-1; CDR3: CASSLKLAEADTQYF; DNA: TGCGCCAGCAGCTTAAAACTAGCGGAGGCAGATACGCAGTATTTT
size: NA; D: TRBD2; J: TRBJ2-7; V: TRBV7-9; CDR3: CASSATSGSSYEQYF; DNA: TGTGCCAGCAGCGCGACTAGCGGGAGCTCCTACGAGCAGTACTTC
size: few; D: NA; J: TRBJ1-3; V: TRBV6-1; CDR3: CASIPTGSGNTIYF; DNA: TGTGCCAGCATTCCGACAGGCTCTGGAAACACCATATATTTT
size: many; D: NA; J: TRBJ1-6; V: TRBV12-3/TRBV12-4; CDR3: CASSSGGGYNSPLHF; DNA: TGTGCCAGCAGTTCGGGGGGGGGCTATAATTCACCCCTCCACTTT
size: few; D: TRBD1; J: TRBJ2-2; V: TRBV7-9; CDR3: CASSSLPDRVAGELFF; DNA: TGTGCCAGCAGCTCCCTTCCGGACAGGGTAGCCGGGGAGCTGTTTTTT
size: NA; D: NA; J: TRBJ1-3; V: TRBV9; CDR3: CASSAQGVSGNTIYF; DNA: TGTGCCAGCAGCGCACAGGGAGTATCTGGAAACACCATATATTTT
size: NA; D: NA; J: TRBJ2-7; V: TRBV4-1; CDR3: CASSLRTLSSYEQYF; DNA: TGCGCCAGCAGCCTGCGGACGTTGAGCTCCTACGAGCAGTACTTC
size: NA; D: TRBD2; J: TRBJ2-5; V: TRBV6-1; CDR3: CASSGRLAGGYQETQYF; DNA: TGTGCCAGCAGTGGACGACTAGCGGGGGGTTACCAAGAGACCCAGTACTTC
size: many; D: TRBD1; J: TRBJ1-4; V: TRBV28; CDR3: CANSPAVGQGEEKLFF; DNA: TGTGCCAACAGCCCCGCCGTTGGGCAGGGGGAGGAAAAACTGTTTTTT
size: few; D: NA; J: TRBJ2-7; V: TRBV12-5; CDR3: CASGSWGAYEQYF; DNA: TGTGCTAGTGGTTCCTGGGGGGCCTACGAGCAGTACTTC
size: many; D: TRBD2; J: TRBJ2-2; V: TRBV28; CDR3: CATPSGTNTGELFF; DNA: TGTGCCACCCCTAGCGGGACGAACACCGGGGAGCTGTTTTTT
size: many; D: TRBD1; J: TRBJ1-4; V: TRBV27; CDR3: CASSPTDRVREKLFF; DNA: TGTGCCAGCAGTCCAACGGACAGGGTGAGAGAAAAACTGTTTTTT
size: NA; D: TRBD1; J: TRBJ2-7; V: TRBV20-1; CDR3: CSARGTAAYEQYF; DNA: TGCAGTGCTAGGGGGACAGCCGCCTACGAGCAGTACTTC